What follows describes a single T cell receptor (beta chain). Its antigen is currently unknown. The V gene's germline CDR1 is SGHRS and CDR2 YFSETQ. This CDR3 is 19 amino acids long. V lost 2 bases, J lost 5 bases, and 26 bases lay in between. This specimen belongs to a study of T cells in Graves' hyperthyroidism and ophthalmopathy. Amplification yielded TCR beta CDR3 regions, with RNA transcripts as the source. Using the HTBI primer set, a first-round RT-PCR was run on the TCR CDR3. TCRdb reanalysed the multiplex PCR reads using MiXCR and keeps one entry per CDR3 protein. This table has around 420,000 distinct CDR3 sequences, approximately 14% appearing once. Regarding the study as a whole: Ophthalmopathy onset followed model prediction by a median approximately six months. Most thyroid clonotypes with frequency above 0.001 were detected in blood.

The chain uses TRBV5-1 and TRBJ2-1; D perhaps matches TRBD1 (7 bases). Sample: blood. This TCR came from a woman between 18 and 29 years old with Graves' hyperthyroidism. This CDR3 is CASSFRGAVGFGSHNEQFF. CDR3 bases: TGCGCCAGCAGCTTCAGGGGGGCGGTCGGGTTTGGATCCCACAATGAGCAGTTCTTC.